These T cell receptor beta chains were read from a single sample in a study of CD8 T cells in Susac syndrome. In TCRdb, the immunoSEQ multiplex PCR reads were re-called with MiXCR into one record per CDR3 protein. The table has 150,000 to 200,000 distinct CDR3 sequences, approximately 95% seen once; the top ten hold about 0.093%. The sequenced sample was CD4+ T cells from PBMCs. These receptors all stem from a human donor with multiple sclerosis. Both conserved end residues are part of each CDR3. A D gene is named only where the DNA matches it firmly. Not all rows give a size; the values are once, few, many and, for expanded clones, a class.

v_gene	j_gene	d_gene	abundance	CDR3nt	CDR3aa
TRBV24-1	TRBJ2-2	-	-	TGTGCCACCAGTCCGGGCTATTCGAACACCGGGGAGCTGTTTTTT	CATSPGYSNTGELFF
TRBV12-3/TRBV12-4	TRBJ1-2	-	-	TGTGCCAGCAGTTTAGCGGGTACGGAGGGCTACACCTTC	CASSLAGTEGYTF
TRBV7-9	TRBJ1-1	-	-	TGTGCCATTGAGCGAGGCCCTGAAGCTTTCTTT	CAIERGPEAFF
TRBV3-1	TRBJ2-3	-	-	TGTGCCAGCAGCCAAGGAGGCAGGGCCACAGATACGCAGTATTTT	CASSQGGRATDTQYF
TRBV19	TRBJ2-7	TRBD1	-	TGTGCCAGTAGTAACCTCCTGGGACAGGGGACGAACGAGCAGTACTTC	CASSNLLGQGTNEQYF
TRBV6-6	TRBJ2-7	TRBD1	-	TGTGCCAGCACTTCGGACAGGGGGTCGGCCTACGAGCAGTACTTC	CASTSDRGSAYEQYF
TRBV7-9	TRBJ2-7	TRBD1	-	TGTGCCAGCAGCCGGGGACAGGGGAAGACCTACGAGCAGTACTTC	CASSRGQGKTYEQYF
TRBV19	TRBJ1-5	-	-	TGTGCCAGTAGTATCAGGGGTAGTAGCAATCAGCCCCAGCATTTT	CASSIRGSSNQPQHF
TRBV30	TRBJ1-6	-	-	TGTGCCTGGAGTCCCCGGAATCCGACTTCACCCCTCCACTTT	CAWSPRNPTSPLHF
TRBV20-1	TRBJ2-5	TRBD2	-	TGCAGTGCTAGCGCCCGGCGGGGGGGGCAGGAGACCCAGTACTTC	CSASARRGGQETQYF
TRBV24-1	TRBJ1-2	TRBD1	-	TGTGCCACCAGTGCCAAGGACAGGAGATATGGCTACACCTTC	CATSAKDRRYGYTF
TRBV2	TRBJ1-2	TRBD1	-	TGTGCCAGCAGTGAAGCTAACAGGGGCACTAACTATGGCTACACCTTC	CASSEANRGTNYGYTF
TRBV2	TRBJ2-1	TRBD1	once	TGTGCCAGCACCCTTTCCGACCGGACAGGGTTTAAGTTCTTC	CASTLSDRTGFKFF
TRBV7-3	TRBJ2-2	-	-	TGTGCCAGCAGCGCGACAGGGCTTAGCGGGACCGGGGAGCTGTTTTTT	CASSATGLSGTGELFF
TRBV7-9	TRBJ2-7	TRBD1	-	TGTGCCAGCAGCTTGGGGTGGACAGGCCTCACCTACGAGCAGTACTTC	CASSLGWTGLTYEQYF
TRBV20-1	TRBJ1-2	-	-	TGCAGTGCTAGAGACATGGGTAACTATGGCTACACCTTC	CSARDMGNYGYTF